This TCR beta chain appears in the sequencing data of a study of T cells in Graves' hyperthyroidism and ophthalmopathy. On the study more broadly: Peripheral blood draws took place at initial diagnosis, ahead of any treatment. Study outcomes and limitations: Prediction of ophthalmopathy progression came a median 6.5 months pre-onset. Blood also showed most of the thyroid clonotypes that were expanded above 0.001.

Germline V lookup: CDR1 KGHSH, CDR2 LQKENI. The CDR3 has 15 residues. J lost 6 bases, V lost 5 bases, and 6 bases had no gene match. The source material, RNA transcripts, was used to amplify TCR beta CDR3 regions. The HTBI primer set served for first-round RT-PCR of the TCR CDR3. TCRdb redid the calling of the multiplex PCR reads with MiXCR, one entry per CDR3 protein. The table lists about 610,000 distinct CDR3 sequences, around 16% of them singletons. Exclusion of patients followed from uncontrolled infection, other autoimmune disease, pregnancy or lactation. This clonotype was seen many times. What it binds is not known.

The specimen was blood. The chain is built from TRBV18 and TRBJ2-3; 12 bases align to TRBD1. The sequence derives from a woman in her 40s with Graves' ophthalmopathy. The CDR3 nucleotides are TGTGCCAGCTCATCCGGGACAGGGGGCGCGGATACGCAGTATTTT. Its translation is CASSSGTGGADTQYF.